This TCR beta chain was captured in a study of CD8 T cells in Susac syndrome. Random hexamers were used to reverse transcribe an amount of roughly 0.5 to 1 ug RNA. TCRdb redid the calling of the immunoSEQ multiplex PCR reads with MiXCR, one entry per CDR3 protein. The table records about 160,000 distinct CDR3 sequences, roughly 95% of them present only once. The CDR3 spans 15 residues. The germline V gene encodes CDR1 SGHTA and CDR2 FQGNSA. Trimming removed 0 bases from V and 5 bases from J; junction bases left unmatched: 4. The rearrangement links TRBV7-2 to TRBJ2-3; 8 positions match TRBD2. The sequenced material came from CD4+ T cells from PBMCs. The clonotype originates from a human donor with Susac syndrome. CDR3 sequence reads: CASSLAAGVVDTQYF. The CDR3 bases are TGTGCCAGCAGCTTAGCAGCGGGGGTGGTAGATACGCAGTATTTT.